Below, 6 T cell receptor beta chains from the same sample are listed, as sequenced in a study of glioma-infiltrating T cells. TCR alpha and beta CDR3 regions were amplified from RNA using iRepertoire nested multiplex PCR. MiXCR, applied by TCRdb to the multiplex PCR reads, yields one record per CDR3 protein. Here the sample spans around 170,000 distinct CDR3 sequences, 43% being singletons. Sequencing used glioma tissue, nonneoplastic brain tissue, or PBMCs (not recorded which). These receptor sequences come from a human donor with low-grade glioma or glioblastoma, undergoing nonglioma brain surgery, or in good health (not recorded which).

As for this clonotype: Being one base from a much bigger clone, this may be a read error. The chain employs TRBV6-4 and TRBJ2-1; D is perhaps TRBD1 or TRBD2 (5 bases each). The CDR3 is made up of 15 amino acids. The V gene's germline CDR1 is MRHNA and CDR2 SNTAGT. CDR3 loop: CASSDSLGVYNKQFF. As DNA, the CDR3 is TGTGCCAGCAGTGACTCGTTGGGGGTTTACAATAAGCAGTTCTTC.

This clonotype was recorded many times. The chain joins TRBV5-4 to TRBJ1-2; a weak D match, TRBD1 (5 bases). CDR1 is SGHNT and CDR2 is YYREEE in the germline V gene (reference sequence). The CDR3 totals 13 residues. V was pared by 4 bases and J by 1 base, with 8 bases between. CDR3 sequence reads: CASSRTSNYGYTF. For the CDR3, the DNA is TGTGCCAGCAGCAGGACAAGTAACTATGGCTACACCTTC. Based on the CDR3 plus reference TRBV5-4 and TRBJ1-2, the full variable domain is ETGVTQSPTHLIKTRGQQVTLRCSSQSGHNTVSWYQQALGQGPQFIFQYYREEENGRGNFPPRFSGLQFPNYSSELNVNALELDDSALYLCASSRTSNYGYTFGSGTRLTVV.

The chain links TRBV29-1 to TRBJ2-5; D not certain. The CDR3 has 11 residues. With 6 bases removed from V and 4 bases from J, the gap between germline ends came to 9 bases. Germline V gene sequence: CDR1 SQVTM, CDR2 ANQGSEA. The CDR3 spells CSVCHSETQYF. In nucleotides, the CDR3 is TGCAGCGTGTGCCATTCAGAGACCCAGTACTTC.

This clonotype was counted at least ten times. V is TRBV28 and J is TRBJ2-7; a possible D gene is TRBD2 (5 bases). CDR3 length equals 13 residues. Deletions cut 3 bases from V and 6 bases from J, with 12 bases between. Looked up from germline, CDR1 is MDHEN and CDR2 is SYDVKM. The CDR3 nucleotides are TGTGCCAGCAGTTTGAGGGAAAGGATCGAGCAGTACTTC. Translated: CASSLRERIEQYF.

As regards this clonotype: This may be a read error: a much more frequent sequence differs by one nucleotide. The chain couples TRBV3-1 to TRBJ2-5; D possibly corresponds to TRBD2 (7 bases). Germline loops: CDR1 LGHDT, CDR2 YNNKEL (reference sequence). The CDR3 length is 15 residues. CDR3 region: CASSQDSRGGETEYF. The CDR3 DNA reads TGTGCCAGCAGCCAAGATTCCAGGGGAGGGGAGACCGAGTACTTC.

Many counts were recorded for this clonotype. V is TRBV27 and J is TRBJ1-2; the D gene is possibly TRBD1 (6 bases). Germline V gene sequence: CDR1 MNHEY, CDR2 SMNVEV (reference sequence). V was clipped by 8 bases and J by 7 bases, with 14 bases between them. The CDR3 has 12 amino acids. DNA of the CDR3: TGTGCCAGCGGCCTACAGGGCGGTGGCTACACCTTC. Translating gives CASGLQGGGYTF.